Below are 11 T cell receptor beta chains sequenced from a single sample in a study of monozygotic twins with inflammatory bowel disease. One entry per CDR3 protein, without DNA, is what TCRdb gives after re-calling the 5' RACE reads. The table lists approximately 110,000 distinct CDR3 sequences. Sequenced material: blood. The receptor set was obtained from a human donor with ulcerative colitis or Crohn's disease, or a healthy co-twin of an affected twin (not recorded which).

The V gene is TRBV7-2, the J gene TRBJ1-4. CDR1 and CDR2 (germline): SGHTA, FQGNSA. CDR3 size: 14 residues. CDR3 sequence reads: CASSLVGLNEKLFF.

V gene TRBV7-9 combines with J gene TRBJ2-7; as DNA is missing, the TRBD1 call by TCRdb cannot be tested. Per the germline V gene, CDR1 is SEHNR and CDR2 is FQNEAQ (reference sequence). The CDR3 loop spans 16 amino acids. This CDR3 reads CASSLVDRRGGYEQYF.

V gene TRBV6-1 combines with J gene TRBJ1-3. The germline gives CDR1 MNHNS, CDR2 SASEGT. The CDR3 totals 16 residues. CDR3 region: CASRPSDGLSGNTIYF.

The chain joins TRBV7-9 to TRBJ2-3; TCRdb picks TRBD1, but there is no DNA to check that call. Germline lookup yields CDR1 SEHNR and CDR2 FQNEAQ (reference sequence). This CDR3 spans 13 amino acids. This CDR3 is CASSPTGIDTQYF.

V gene TRBV7-8 combines with J gene TRBJ2-2; TCRdb proposes TRBD2, but this gene call is untestable without DNA. The CDR3 length is 13 residues. The germline V gene has CDR1 SGHVS and CDR2 FQNEAQ. This CDR3 is CAAQDSYTGELFF.

V and J are TRBV19 and TRBJ1-1. Per germline, CDR1 LNHDA and CDR2 SQIVND (reference sequence). The CDR3 has 14 residues. The CDR3 here is CASSLISANTEAFF.

The chain carries TRBV2 and TRBJ2-1. This CDR3 spans 15 amino acids. Germline V CDR1 and CDR2: SNHLY, FYNNEI. CDR3 region: CASSEGSGTYNEQFF.

The chain carries TRBV2 and TRBJ2-5. The CDR3 sequence is 12 residues long. In germline, CDR1 is SNHLY, CDR2 FYNNEI. CDR3 loop: CASSEARETQYF.

This chain uses TRBV6-1 with TRBJ2-7; the TCRdb call, TRBD1, lacks DNA for checking. Looked up from germline, CDR1 is MNHNS and CDR2 is SASEGT. This CDR3 region has 14 residues. CDR3 sequence: CASTEVTGESEQYF.

The J gene is TRBJ1-2, the V gene TRBV6-1; TCRdb reports TRBD1, a call that lacks DNA to check it against. Germline V gene sequence: CDR1 MNHNS, CDR2 SASEGT. The CDR3 has 13 residues. CDR3 amino acids: CASRQGVDYGYTF.

CDR3 loop: CASSELGGYEQYF. V and J are TRBV5-1 and TRBJ2-7. This CDR3 has 13 residues. From germline, CDR1 is SGHRS and CDR2 YFSETQ.